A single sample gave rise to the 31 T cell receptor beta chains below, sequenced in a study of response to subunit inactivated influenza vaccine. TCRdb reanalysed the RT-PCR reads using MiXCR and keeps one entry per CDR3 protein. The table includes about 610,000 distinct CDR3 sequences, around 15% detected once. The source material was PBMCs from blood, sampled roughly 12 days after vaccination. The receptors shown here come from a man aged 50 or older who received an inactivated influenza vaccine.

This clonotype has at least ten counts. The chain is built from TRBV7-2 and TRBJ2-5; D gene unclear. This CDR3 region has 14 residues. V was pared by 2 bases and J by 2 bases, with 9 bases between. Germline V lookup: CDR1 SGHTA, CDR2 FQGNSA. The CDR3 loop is CASSLSTLQETQYF. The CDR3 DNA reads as TGTGCCAGCAGCTTATCTACGTTGCAAGAGACCCAGTACTTC. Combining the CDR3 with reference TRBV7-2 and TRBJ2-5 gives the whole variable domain GAGVSQSPSNKVTEKGKDVELRCDPISGHTALYWYRQSLGQGLEFLIYFQGNSAPDKSGLPSDRFSAERTGGSVSTLTIQRTQQEDSAVYLCASSLSTLQETQYFGPGTRLLVL.

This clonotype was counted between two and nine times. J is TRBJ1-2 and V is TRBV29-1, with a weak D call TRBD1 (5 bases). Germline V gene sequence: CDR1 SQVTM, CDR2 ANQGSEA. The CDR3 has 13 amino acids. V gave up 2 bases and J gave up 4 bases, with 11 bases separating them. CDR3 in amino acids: CSVEWGPIYGYTF. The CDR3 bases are TGCAGCGTTGAATGGGGACCTATCTATGGCTACACCTTC.

CDR3 residues: CASSGGAGQETQYF. The CDR3 DNA follows: TGCGCCAGCAGCGGGGGAGCAGGGCAAGAGACCCAGTACTTC. The chain has TRBV5-1 and TRBJ2-5; the D call may be TRBD1 or TRBD2 (5 bases each). V was shortened by 4 bases and J by 2 bases, with 12 bases between the two germline ends. Germline CDR1 and CDR2: SGHRS and YFSETQ. The CDR3 totals 14 residues.

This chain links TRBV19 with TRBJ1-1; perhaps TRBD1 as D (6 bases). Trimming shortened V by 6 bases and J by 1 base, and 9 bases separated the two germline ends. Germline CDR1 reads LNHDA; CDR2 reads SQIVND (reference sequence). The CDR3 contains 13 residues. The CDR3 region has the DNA TGTGCCAGTAGAGTACAGGGGAACACTGAAGCTTTCTTT. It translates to CASRVQGNTEAFF. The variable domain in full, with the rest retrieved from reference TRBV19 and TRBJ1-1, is DGGITQSPKYLFRKEGQNVTLSCEQNLNHDAMYWYRQDPGQGLRLIYYSQIVNDFQKGDIAEGYSVSREKKESFPLTVTSAQKNPTAFYLCASRVQGNTEAFFGQGTRLTVV.

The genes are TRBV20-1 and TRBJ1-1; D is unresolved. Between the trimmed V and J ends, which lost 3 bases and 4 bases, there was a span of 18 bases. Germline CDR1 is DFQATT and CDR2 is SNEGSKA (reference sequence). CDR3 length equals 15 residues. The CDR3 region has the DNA TGCAGTGCTAGGCGGTTGGGAGTTGATAGCACTGAAGCTTTCTTT. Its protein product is CSARRLGVDSTEAFF.

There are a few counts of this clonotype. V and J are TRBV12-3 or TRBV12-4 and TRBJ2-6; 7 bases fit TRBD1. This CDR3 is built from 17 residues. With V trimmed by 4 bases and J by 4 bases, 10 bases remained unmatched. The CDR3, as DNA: TGTGCCAGCAGTTCGAGCCTACAGGGGAGAGGGGCCAACGTCCTGACTTTC. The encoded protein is CASSSSLQGRGANVLTF.

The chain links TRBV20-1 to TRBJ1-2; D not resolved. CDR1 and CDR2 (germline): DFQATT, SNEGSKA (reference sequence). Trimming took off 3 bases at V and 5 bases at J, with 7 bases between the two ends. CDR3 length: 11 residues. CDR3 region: CSASAGYGYTF. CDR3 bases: TGCAGTGCTAGCGCCGGGTATGGCTACACCTTC.

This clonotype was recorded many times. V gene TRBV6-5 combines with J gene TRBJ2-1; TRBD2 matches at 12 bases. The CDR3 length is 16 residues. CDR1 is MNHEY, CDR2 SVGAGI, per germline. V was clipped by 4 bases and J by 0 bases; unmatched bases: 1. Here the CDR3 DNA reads TGTGCCAGCAGTTCGGGACTAGCGGGCTCCTACAATGAGCAGTTCTTC. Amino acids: CASSSGLAGSYNEQFF.

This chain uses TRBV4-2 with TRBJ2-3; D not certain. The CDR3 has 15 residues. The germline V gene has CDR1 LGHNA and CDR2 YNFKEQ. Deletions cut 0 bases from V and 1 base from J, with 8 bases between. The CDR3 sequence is CASSQDTTRTDTQYF. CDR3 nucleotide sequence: TGTGCCAGCAGCCAAGATACGACGCGCACAGATACGCAGTATTTT.

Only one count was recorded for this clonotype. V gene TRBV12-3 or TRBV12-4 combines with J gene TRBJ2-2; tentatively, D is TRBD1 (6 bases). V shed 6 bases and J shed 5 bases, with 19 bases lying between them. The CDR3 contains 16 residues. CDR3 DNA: TGTGCCAGCAGGCGGCCCGGGACACGGAGGACCGGGGAGCTGTTTTTT. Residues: CASRRPGTRRTGELFF.

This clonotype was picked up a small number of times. The CDR3 region is CASSLPSGTKETQYF. The CDR3 DNA follows: TGTGCCAGCAGCCTACCTAGCGGAACTAAAGAGACCCAGTACTTC. The V gene is TRBV7-2, the J gene TRBJ2-5; 7 bases fit TRBD2. The CDR3 is 15 amino acids. Germline V gene sequence: CDR1 SGHTA, CDR2 FQGNSA. Trimming took 5 bases from V and 3 from J; bases not matched to a gene: 9.

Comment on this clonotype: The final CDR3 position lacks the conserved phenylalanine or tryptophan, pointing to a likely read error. The CDR3 reads CASSLGGGSGYTQYI. CDR3 coding DNA: TGTGCCAGCAGCTTAGGTGGCGGTAGCGGCTATACGCAGTATATT. The rearrangement joins TRBV7-3 to TRBJ2-3, with D possibly matching TRBD2 (6 bases). Germline CDR1 SGHTA, CDR2 FQGTGA. V lost 2 bases and J 7 bases, leaving 16 bases between the germline ends. The CDR3 runs to 15 residues.

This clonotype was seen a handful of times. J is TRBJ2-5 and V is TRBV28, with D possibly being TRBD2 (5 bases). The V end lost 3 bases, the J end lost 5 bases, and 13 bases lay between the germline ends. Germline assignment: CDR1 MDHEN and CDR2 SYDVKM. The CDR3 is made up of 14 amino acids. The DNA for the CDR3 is TGTGCCAGCAGTTTGAGGGAGTCTGGGGAGACCCAGTACTTC. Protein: CASSLRESGETQYF.

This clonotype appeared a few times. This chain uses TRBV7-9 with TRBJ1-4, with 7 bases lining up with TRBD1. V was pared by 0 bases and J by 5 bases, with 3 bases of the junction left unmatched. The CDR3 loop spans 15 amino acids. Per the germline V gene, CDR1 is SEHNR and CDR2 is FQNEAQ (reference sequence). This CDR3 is CASSLAGTENEKLFF. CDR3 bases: TGTGCCAGCAGCTTAGCCGGGACAGAAAATGAAAAACTGTTTTTT. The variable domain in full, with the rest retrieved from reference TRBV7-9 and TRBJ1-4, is DTGVSQNPRHKITKRGQNVTFRCDPISEHNRLYWYRQTLGQGPEFLTYFQNEAQLEKSRLLSDRFSAERPKGSFSTLEIQRTEQGDSAMYLCASSLAGTENEKLFFGSGTQLSVL.

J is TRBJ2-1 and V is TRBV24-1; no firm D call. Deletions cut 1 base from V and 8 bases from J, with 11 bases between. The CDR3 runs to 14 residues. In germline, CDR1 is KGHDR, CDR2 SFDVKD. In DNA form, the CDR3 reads TGTGCCACCAGTGATTTTATTAGGGAACATGAGCAGTTCTTC. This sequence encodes CATSDFIREHEQFF.

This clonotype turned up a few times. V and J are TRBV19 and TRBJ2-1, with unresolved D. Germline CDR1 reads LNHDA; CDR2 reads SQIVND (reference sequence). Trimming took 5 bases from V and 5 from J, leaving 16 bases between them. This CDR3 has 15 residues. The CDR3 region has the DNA TGTGCCAGTAGTGCCAACTCCATGTCTAACAATGAGCAGTTCTTC. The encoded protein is CASSANSMSNNEQFF.

The CDR3: CASSRGGAFGYTF. The DNA of the CDR3 is TGTGCCAGCAGCCGAGGGGGGGCTTTTGGCTACACCTTC. The rearrangement joins TRBV7-9 to TRBJ1-2, with D perhaps matching TRBD1 (6 bases). V was shortened by 5 bases and J by 7 bases, with 14 bases between the two germline ends. CDR1 SEHNR and CDR2 FQNEAQ come from the germline V gene (reference sequence). CDR3 length equals 13 residues. Full variable domain (missing parts from reference TRBV7-9 and TRBJ1-2): DTGVSQNPRHKITKRGQNVTFRCDPISEHNRLYWYRQTLGQGPEFLTYFQNEAQLEKSRLLSDRFSAERPKGSFSTLEIQRTEQGDSAMYLCASSRGGAFGYTFGSGTRLTVV.

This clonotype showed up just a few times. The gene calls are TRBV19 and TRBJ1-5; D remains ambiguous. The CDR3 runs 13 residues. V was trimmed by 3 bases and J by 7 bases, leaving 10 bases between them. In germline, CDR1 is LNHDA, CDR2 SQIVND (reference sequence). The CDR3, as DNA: TGTGCCAGTAGTATCGGGCAGCGACAGCCCCAGCATTTT. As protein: CASSIGQRQPQHF.

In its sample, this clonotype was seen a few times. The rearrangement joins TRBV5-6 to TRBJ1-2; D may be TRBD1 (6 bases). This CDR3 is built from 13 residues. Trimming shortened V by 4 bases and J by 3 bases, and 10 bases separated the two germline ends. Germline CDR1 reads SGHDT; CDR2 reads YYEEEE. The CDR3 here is CASSRNRDYGYTF. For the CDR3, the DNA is TGTGCCAGCAGCCGGAACAGGGACTATGGCTACACCTTC.

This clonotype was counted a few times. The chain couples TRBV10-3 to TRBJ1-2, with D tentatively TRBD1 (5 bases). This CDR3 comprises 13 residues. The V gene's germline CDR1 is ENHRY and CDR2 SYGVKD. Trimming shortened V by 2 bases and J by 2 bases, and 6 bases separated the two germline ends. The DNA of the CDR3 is TGTGCCATCAGTGAGGCAGGGAACTATGGCTACACCTTC. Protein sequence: CAISEAGNYGYTF.

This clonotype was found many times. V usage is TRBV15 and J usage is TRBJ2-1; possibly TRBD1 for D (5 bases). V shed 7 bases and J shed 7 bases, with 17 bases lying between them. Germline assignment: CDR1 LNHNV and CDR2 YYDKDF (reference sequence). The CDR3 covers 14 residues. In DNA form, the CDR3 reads TGTGCCACCAATAAAGGGGATTTCGAGAATGAGCAGTTCTTC. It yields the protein CATNKGDFENEQFF.

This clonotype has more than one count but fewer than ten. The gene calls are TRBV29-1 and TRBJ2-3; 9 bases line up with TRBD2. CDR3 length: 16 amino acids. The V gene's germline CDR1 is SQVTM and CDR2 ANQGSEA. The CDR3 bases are TGCAGTTTCGGGCGTCTAGCGGGATTTGTCGCAGATACGCAGTATTTT. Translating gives CSFGRLAGFVADTQYF.

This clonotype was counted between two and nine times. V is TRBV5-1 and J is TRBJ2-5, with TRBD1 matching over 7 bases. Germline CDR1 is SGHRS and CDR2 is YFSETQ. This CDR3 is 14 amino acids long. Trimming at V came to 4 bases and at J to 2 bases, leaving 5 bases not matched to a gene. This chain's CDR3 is CASSQDRDQETQYF. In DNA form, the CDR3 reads TGCGCCAGCAGCCAAGACAGGGATCAAGAGACCCAGTACTTC.

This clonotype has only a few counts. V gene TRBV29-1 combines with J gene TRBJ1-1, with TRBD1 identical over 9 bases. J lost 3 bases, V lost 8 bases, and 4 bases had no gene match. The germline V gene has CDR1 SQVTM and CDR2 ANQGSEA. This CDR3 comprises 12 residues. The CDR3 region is CSSRQGDTEAFF. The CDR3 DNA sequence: TGCAGCTCTCGACAGGGGGACACTGAAGCTTTCTTT.

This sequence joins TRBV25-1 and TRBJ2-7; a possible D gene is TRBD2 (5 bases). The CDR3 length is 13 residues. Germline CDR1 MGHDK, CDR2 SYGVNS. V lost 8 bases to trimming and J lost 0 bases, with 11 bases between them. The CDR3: CASVGDSSYEQYF. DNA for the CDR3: TGTGCCAGCGTCGGGGATAGCTCCTACGAGCAGTACTTC.

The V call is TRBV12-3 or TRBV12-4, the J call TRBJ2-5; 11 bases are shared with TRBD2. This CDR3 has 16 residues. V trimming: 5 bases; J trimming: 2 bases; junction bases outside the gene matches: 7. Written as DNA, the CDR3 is TGTGCCAGCAGTAAAAATAGCGGGAGGGCTCAAGAGACCCAGTACTTC. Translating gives CASSKNSGRAQETQYF.

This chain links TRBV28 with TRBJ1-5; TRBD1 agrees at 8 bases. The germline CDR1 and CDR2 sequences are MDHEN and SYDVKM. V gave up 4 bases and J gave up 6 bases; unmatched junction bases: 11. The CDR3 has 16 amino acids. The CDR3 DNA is TGTGCCAGCAGTTCTCTACAGGGGGAAGTAACTCAGCCCCAGCATTTT. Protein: CASSSLQGEVTQPQHF. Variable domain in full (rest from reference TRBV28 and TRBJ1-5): DVKVTQSSRYLVKRTGEKVFLECVQDMDHENMFWYRQDPGLGLRLIYFSYDVKMKEKGDIPEGYSVSREKKERFSLILESASTNQTSMYLCASSSLQGEVTQPQHFGDGTRLSIL.

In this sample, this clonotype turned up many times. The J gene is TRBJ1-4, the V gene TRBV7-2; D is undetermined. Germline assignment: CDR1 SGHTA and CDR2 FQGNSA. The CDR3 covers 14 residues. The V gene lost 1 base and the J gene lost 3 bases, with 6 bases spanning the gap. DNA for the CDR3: TGTGCCAGCAGCTTAGGTGGATCTAATGAAAAACTGTTTTTT. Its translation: CASSLGGSNEKLFF.

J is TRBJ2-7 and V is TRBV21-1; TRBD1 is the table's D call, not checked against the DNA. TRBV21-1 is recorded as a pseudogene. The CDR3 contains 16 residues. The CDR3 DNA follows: TGTGCCAGCAGCAAAGCCCCTGGACAGGGGGCCTACGAGCAGTACTTC. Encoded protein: CASSKAPGQGAYEQYF.

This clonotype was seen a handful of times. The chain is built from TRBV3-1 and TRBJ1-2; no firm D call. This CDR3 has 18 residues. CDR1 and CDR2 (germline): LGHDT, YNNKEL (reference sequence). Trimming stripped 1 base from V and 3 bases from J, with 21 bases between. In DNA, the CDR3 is TGTGCCAGCAGCCAAGTTATAGGTCGAGGGAGTAATGACTATGGCTACACCTTC. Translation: CASSQVIGRGSNDYGYTF. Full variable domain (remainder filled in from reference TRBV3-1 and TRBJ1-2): DTAVSQTPKYLVTQMGNDKSIKCEQNLGHDTMYWYKQDSKKFLKIMFSYNNKELIINETVPNRFSPKSPDKAHLNLHINSLELGDSAVYFCASSQVIGRGSNDYGYTFGSGTRLTVV.

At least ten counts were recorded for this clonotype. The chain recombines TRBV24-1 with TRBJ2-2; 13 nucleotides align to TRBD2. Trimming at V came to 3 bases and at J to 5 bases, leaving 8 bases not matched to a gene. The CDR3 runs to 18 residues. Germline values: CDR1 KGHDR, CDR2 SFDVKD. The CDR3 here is CATSDRTSGSRGTGELFF. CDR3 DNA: TGTGCCACCAGTGATCGGACTAGCGGGAGTAGAGGTACCGGGGAGCTGTTTTTT.